This TCR beta chain is from a study of T cells in narcolepsy. Profiling relied on immunoSEQ multiplex PCR, and the TCRdb table lists in-frame clones only, not all of them. The sample records more than 30,000 clones, approximately 84% being singletons. The CDR3 length is 14 residues. Trimming pared 3 bases from V and 3 bases from J, leaving 8 bases between. Looked up from germline, CDR1 is LNHDA and CDR2 is SQIVND (reference sequence). This clone was seen a few times. The rearrangement joins TRBV19 to TRBJ1-4; the D gene is possibly TRBD1 (5 bases). The sequence was collected from a human donor with narcolepsy. Sequenced input: CD45RA- memory CD4+ T cells from PBMCs. CDR3 DNA sequence: TGTGCCAGTAGTATGGGGACGGCTAATGAAAAACTGTTTTTT. Its translation: CASSMGTANEKLFF. The full variable domain, rest sourced from reference TRBV19 and TRBJ1-4, is DGGITQSPKYLFRKEGQNVTLSCEQNLNHDAMYWYRQDPGQGLRLIYYSQIVNDFQKGDIAEGYSVSREKKESFPLTVTSAQKNPTAFYLCASSMGTANEKLFFGSGTQLSVL.